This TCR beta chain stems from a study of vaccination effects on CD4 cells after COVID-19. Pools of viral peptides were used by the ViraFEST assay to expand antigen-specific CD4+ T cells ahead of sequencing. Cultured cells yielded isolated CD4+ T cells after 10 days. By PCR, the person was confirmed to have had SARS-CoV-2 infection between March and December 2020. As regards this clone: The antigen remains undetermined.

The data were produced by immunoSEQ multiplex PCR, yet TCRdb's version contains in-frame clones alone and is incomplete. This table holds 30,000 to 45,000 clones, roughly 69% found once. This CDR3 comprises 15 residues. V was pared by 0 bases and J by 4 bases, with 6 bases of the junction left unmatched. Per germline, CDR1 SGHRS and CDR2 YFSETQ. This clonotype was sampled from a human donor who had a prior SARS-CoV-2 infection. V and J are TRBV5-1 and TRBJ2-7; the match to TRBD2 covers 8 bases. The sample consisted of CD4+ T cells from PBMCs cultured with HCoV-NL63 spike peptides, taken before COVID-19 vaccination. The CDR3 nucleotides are TGCGCCAGCAGCTTGGGGTTGGGACTAGAATACGAGCAGTACTTC. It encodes CASSLGLGLEYEQYF.